A single sample gave rise to the 32 T cell receptor beta chains below, sequenced in a study of shared clonotypes between healthy human individuals. Using immunoSEQ multiplex PCR, the repertoire was profiled, and TCRdb retains in-frame clones only, with some absent. The data hold 450,000 to 600,000 clones, with approximately 85% observed a single time. Sequencing was carried out using PBMCs. All receptors come from a woman in her 40s in good health. Some clones in this sample may be carry-over from other donors' samples.

This chain joins TRBV27 and TRBJ2-1, with 11 bases matching TRBD1. Looked up from germline, CDR1 is MNHEY and CDR2 is SMNVEV (reference sequence). Losses at the gene ends were 5 bases for V and 0 bases for J; bases not matched to a gene: 3. The CDR3 length is 16 residues. The CDR3 DNA reads as TGTGCCAGCAGTGGACAGGGGGCCCGCTCCTACAATGAGCAGTTCTTC. Amino acid sequence: CASSGQGARSYNEQFF.

In regard to this clone: This may be a read error, as it is one base from a much larger clone. The sample has other DNA sequences that encode this CDR3 too. The chain is built from TRBV9 and TRBJ2-2; D is unclear. The germline CDR1 and CDR2 sequences are SGDLS and YYNGEE. The V end lost 0 bases, the J end lost 2 bases, and 2 bases lay between the germline ends. CDR3 length: 13 amino acids. The CDR3 DNA is TGTGCCAGCAGCGTAGGTAACACCGGGGAGCTGTTTTTT. Protein product: CASSVGNTGELFF.

The gene calls are TRBV7-9 and TRBJ1-4, with D maybe TRBD1 (5 bases). CDR3 length: 15 amino acids. Germline V gene lookup returns CDR1 SEHNR and CDR2 FQNEAQ (reference sequence). The germline V and J ends were trimmed by 5 bases and 3 bases, with 13 bases remaining between them. CDR3 nucleotide sequence: TGTGCCAGCAGCACACGACAGACTTCTAATGAAAAACTGTTTTTT. It specifies CASSTRQTSNEKLFF.

J is TRBJ2-7 and V is TRBV7-2; D call uncertain. Trimming shortened V by 1 base and J by 4 bases, and 23 bases separated the two germline ends. There are 18 residues in the CDR3. Germline V gene lookup returns CDR1 SGHTA and CDR2 FQGNSA. The CDR3 nucleotides are TGTGCCAGCAGCTTAGTTGTCACTACCCCTGGGGAATTTTACGAGCAGTACTTC. This translates into CASSLVVTTPGEFYEQYF. Full variable domain (remainder filled in from reference TRBV7-2 and TRBJ2-7): GAGVSQSPSNKVTEKGKDVELRCDPISGHTALYWYRQSLGQGLEFLIYFQGNSAPDKSGLPSDRFSAERTGGSVSTLTIQRTQQEDSAVYLCASSLVVTTPGEFYEQYFGPGTRLTVT.

The J gene is TRBJ2-7, the V gene TRBV11-1, with D perhaps TRBD1 or TRBD2 (6 bases each). The V end lost 5 bases, the J end lost 4 bases, and 15 bases lay between the germline ends. Germline-derived CDR1 and CDR2 are SGHAT and FQDESV (reference sequence). The CDR3 extends over 14 amino acids. CDR3 residues: CASSNMRGAYEQYF. The CDR3 DNA reads TGTGCCAGCAGCAACATGAGGGGGGCTTACGAGCAGTACTTC.

This clone was seen repeatedly, ten times or more. The chain couples TRBV19 to TRBJ2-3, with 12 positions matching TRBD2. The germline CDR1 and CDR2 sequences are LNHDA and SQIVND (reference sequence). CDR3 length: 16 amino acids. V trimming: 7 bases; J trimming: 0 bases; junction bases outside the gene matches: 5. The CDR3 DNA reads TGTGCCAGTAAGAGACTAGCGGGGGCTAGCACAGATACGCAGTATTTT. This encodes CASKRLAGASTDTQYF.

This chain connects TRBV5-6 to TRBJ2-2, with 10 nucleotides matching TRBD1. CDR1 SGHDT and CDR2 YYEEEE come from the germline V gene. CDR3 length: 15 amino acids. J lost 3 bases, V lost 5 bases, and 4 bases had no gene match. In nucleotides, the CDR3 is TGTGCCAGCAGGACAGGGGGCGCGGACACCGGGGAGCTGTTTTTT. Its protein product is CASRTGGADTGELFF.

This chain uses TRBV7-9 with TRBJ2-7; D might be TRBD1 (6 bases). The V end lost 8 bases, the J end lost 4 bases, and 6 bases lay between the germline ends. The CDR3 sequence is 10 residues long. Germline V gene data show CDR1 as SEHNR and CDR2 as FQNEAQ (reference sequence). The CDR3 region is CASGQYEQYF. The CDR3 DNA follows: TGTGCCAGCGGACAGTACGAGCAGTACTTC.

The rearrangement joins TRBV30 to TRBJ1-5; D gene unclear. The V gene lost 1 base and the J gene lost 4 bases, with 8 bases spanning the gap. In germline, CDR1 is GTSNPN, CDR2 SVGIG (reference sequence). The CDR3 loop spans 13 amino acids. The CDR3 sequence: CAWSASANQPQHF. The DNA for the CDR3 is TGTGCCTGGAGTGCCTCAGCAAATCAGCCCCAGCATTTT.

The V and J genes are TRBV18 and TRBJ1-6; D gene uncertain. This CDR3 region has 14 residues. Trimming took 0 bases from V and 8 from J, leaving 8 bases between them. Germline V lookup: CDR1 KGHSH, CDR2 LQKENI. CDR3 bases: TGTGCCAGCTCACCACCGAACTGGGATTCACCCCTCCACTTT. Its translation: CASSPPNWDSPLHF.

V usage is TRBV5-1 and J usage is TRBJ2-3; 7 bases fit TRBD2. The junction had 7 bases not matched to a gene; V was cut back by 4 bases and J by 5 bases. Germline CDR1 and CDR2: SGHRS and YFSETQ. The CDR3 is 14 amino acids. The DNA for the CDR3 is TGCGCCAGCAGCCACCCTTCTAGCGGAGATACGCAGTATTTT. This translates into CASSHPSSGDTQYF. Full variable domain (rest looked up from reference TRBV5-1 and TRBJ2-3): KAGVTQTPRYLIKTRGQQVTLSCSPISGHRSVSWYQQTPGQGLQFLFEYFSETQRNKGNFPGRFSGRQFSNSRSEMNVSTLELGDSALYLCASSHPSSGDTQYFGPGTRLTVL.

The chain is built from TRBV29-1 and TRBJ2-5; 9 bases match TRBD1. The J call may be mistaken, given a closer DNA end match to TRBJ2-7. The CDR3 is 14 residues long. Per the germline V gene, CDR1 is SQVTM and CDR2 is ANQGSEA. CDR3 residues: CSVPGTGRSYEQYF. The CDR3, as DNA: TGCAGCGTGCCCGGGACAGGGAGGTCCTACGAGCAGTACTTC.

The chain uses TRBV15 and TRBJ1-3; no clear D. The CDR3 spans 16 residues. Germline CDR1 LNHNV, CDR2 YYDKDF (reference sequence). V dropped 0 bases and J dropped 4 bases, with 13 bases sitting between them. CDR3 amino acids: CATSRDQGDRGNTIYF. The CDR3, as DNA: TGTGCCACCAGCAGAGATCAAGGAGACCGGGGAAACACCATATATTTT.

Points on this clone: The limits of the CDR3 on the DNA are not certain, so only TCRdb's listed CDR3 is given. This chain uses TRBV12-1 with TRBJ2-1; the table's D call TRBD2 went unverified against the DNA. TRBV12-1 is a known pseudogene. The CDR3 length equals 17 residues, ends included. CDR3 protein: CASSFVASGNSYNEQFF.

V usage is TRBV5-1 and J usage is TRBJ2-3, with TRBD1 matching over 10 bases. V gave up 0 bases and J gave up 11 bases; unmatched junction bases: 0. This CDR3 contains 12 residues. Germline CDR1 SGHRS, CDR2 YFSETQ. As DNA, the CDR3 is TGCGCCAGCAGCTTGGGGACAGGGGGGCAGTATTTT. This encodes CASSLGTGGQYF.

This clone was observed a handful of times. The rearrangement joins TRBV30 to TRBJ1-5; D is undetermined. The CDR3 extends over 14 amino acids. CDR1 is GTSNPN, CDR2 SVGIG, per germline (reference sequence). Trimming left V 1 base short and J 0 bases short, with 7 bases between. Here the CDR3 DNA reads TGTGCCTGGAGTGGAGGACTTAGCAATCAGCCCCAGCATTTT. Translated, it gives CAWSGGLSNQPQHF. The variable domain in full, completed from reference TRBV30 and TRBJ1-5, reads SQTIHQWPATLVQPVGSPLSLECTVEGTSNPNLYWYRQAAGRGLQLLFYSVGIGQISSEVPQNLSASRPQDRQFILSSKKLLLSDSGFYLCAWSGGLSNQPQHFGDGTRLSIL.

The chain employs TRBV27 and TRBJ1-3, with D hard to call. V gave up 4 bases and J gave up 7 bases, with 14 bases separating them. From germline, CDR1 is MNHEY and CDR2 SMNVEV (reference sequence). The CDR3 spans 14 residues. CDR3 region: CASSSSGSWNTIYF. The CDR3 DNA is TGTGCCAGCAGTTCCAGCGGCTCGTGGAACACCATATATTTT.

The chain uses TRBV13 and TRBJ2-7; possible D gene TRBD1, 7 bases. Trimming cost V 5 bases and J 2 bases, with 16 bases left between them. The CDR3 length is 15 residues. Germline CDR1 and CDR2: PRHDT and FYEKMQ (reference sequence). This CDR3 is CASSRGGAGTYEQYF. The CDR3 nucleotides read TGTGCCAGCAGCCGAGGGGGCGCGGGGACCTACGAGCAGTACTTC.

The rearrangement joins TRBV5-4 to TRBJ1-4, with D maybe TRBD1 (6 bases). With 4 bases removed from V and 8 bases from J, the gap between germline ends came to 15 bases. The CDR3 runs 14 residues. The germline V gene has CDR1 SGHNT and CDR2 YYREEE (reference sequence). CDR3 in amino acids: CASSQQGFGEKLFF. CDR3 in DNA: TGTGCCAGCAGCCAGCAGGGGTTCGGCGAAAAACTGTTTTTT.

As for this clone: A much larger clone sits a single nucleotide away, making a read error possible. The V and J genes are TRBV6-1 and TRBJ2-2, with a tentative D call TRBD1 (5 bases). The CDR3 contains 13 residues. V gave up 6 bases and J gave up 3 bases, with 8 bases separating them. Germline CDR1 reads MNHNS; CDR2 reads SASEGT. Here the CDR3 reads CASSLQDTGELFF. CDR3 sequence (DNA): TGTGCCAGCAGCTTACAGGACACCGGGGAGCTGTTTTTT.

The chain is built from TRBV7-3 and TRBJ2-2; D is ambiguous. Per germline, CDR1 SGHTA and CDR2 FQGTGA. The CDR3 totals 15 residues. The germline V and J ends were trimmed by 7 bases and 0 bases, with 12 bases remaining between them. The CDR3 DNA reads as TGTGCCAGCACCTTGGACGACGCGAACACCGGGGAGCTGTTTTTT. Translated: CASTLDDANTGELFF.

The rearrangement uses TRBV11-2 and TRBJ2-2; D assignment may be TRBD1 or TRBD2 (5 bases each). CDR1 and CDR2 from the germline V gene are SGHAT and FQNNGV. V gave up 0 bases and J gave up 7 bases, with 12 bases separating them. The CDR3 consists of 15 residues. CDR3 sequence (DNA): TGTGCCAGCAGCTTAGAGGGGACGACCAACGGGGAGCTGTTTTTT. Amino acid sequence: CASSLEGTTNGELFF.

Points on this clone: It may be a read error: a sequence one base away is much more abundant. The chain is built from TRBV2 and TRBJ1-3, with TRBD1 matching 7 bases. The germline gives CDR1 SNHLY, CDR2 FYNNEI. This CDR3 spans 13 amino acids. The CDR3 reads CTSTGQAGNTIYF. CDR3 bases: TGTACCAGCACCGGACAGGCTGGAAACACCATATATTTT. The full variable domain, rest sourced from reference TRBV2 and TRBJ1-3, is EPEVTQTPSHQVTQMGQEVILRCVPISNHLYFYWYRQILGQKVEFLVSFYNNEISEKSEIFDDQFSVERPDGSNFTLKIRSTKLEDSAMYFCTSTGQAGNTIYFGEGSWLTVV.

The rearrangement links TRBV9 to TRBJ2-7; D perhaps matches TRBD1 (6 bases). V lost 0 bases and J 1 base, leaving 14 bases between the germline ends. Germline CDR1 is SGDLS and CDR2 is YYNGEE. This CDR3 has 16 residues. The CDR3 DNA follows: TGTGCCAGCAGCGTAGGACAGGCGCCGTTTTCCTACGAGCAGTACTTC. It specifies CASSVGQAPFSYEQYF.

J is TRBJ2-1 and V is TRBV9, with 9 bases matching TRBD2. The CDR3 length is 15 residues. The germline CDR1 and CDR2 sequences are SGDLS and YYNGEE. The V and J ends lost 0 bases and 5 bases, in that order; junction bases with no gene match: 3. The CDR3 nucleotides read TGTGCCAGCAGCGTAGGACTAGCGGCCAACAATGAGCAGTTCTTC. This sequence encodes CASSVGLAANNEQFF.

V and J are TRBV7-9 and TRBJ1-2; D gene uncertain. The CDR3 loop spans 14 amino acids. Trimming removed 1 base at V and 7 bases at J, with 13 bases between. Per the germline V gene, CDR1 is SEHNR and CDR2 is FQNEAQ (reference sequence). The DNA for the CDR3 is TGTGCCAGCAGCTTAGTACGCGAGATTGTTGGCTACACCTTC. It codes for CASSLVREIVGYTF.

The chain combines TRBV7-3 with TRBJ2-7, with 7 nucleotides matching TRBD2. From germline, CDR1 is SGHTA and CDR2 FQGTGA. The CDR3 consists of 15 residues. With 2 bases clipped from V and 4 bases from J, the junction kept 8 bases outside the gene matches. In DNA, the CDR3 is TGTGCCAGCAGCTTATCTGGCGGGGGAGTATACGAGCAGTACTTC. Amino acid sequence: CASSLSGGGVYEQYF.

V is TRBV19 and J is TRBJ1-5, with 10 bases identical to TRBD1. There are 14 residues in the CDR3. Germline V CDR1 and CDR2: LNHDA, SQIVND (reference sequence). J lost 10 bases, V lost 6 bases, and 9 bases had no gene match. This CDR3 reads CASRLDRGRNPQHF. In DNA form, the CDR3 reads TGTGCCAGTAGACTTGACAGGGGGCGAAATCCCCAGCATTTT.

The chain is built from TRBV14 and TRBJ2-1, with D unclear. CDR3 length: 13 amino acids. Looked up from germline, CDR1 is SGHDN and CDR2 is FVKESK. Trimming shortened V by 4 bases and J by 2 bases, and 6 bases separated the two germline ends. The CDR3 sequence: CASSLNAYNEQFF. CDR3 DNA sequence: TGTGCCAGCAGCCTAAACGCCTACAATGAGCAGTTCTTC.

The V gene is TRBV21-1, the J gene TRBJ1-3; the table gives TRBD1 as D, unverified against the DNA. TRBV21-1 counts as a pseudogene. There are 17 residues in the CDR3. The CDR3 is CASSKGATGIMENTIYF. In nucleotides, the CDR3 is TGTGCCAGCAGCAAAGGGGCAACAGGGATCATGGAAAACACCATATATTTT.

This sequence joins TRBV5-1 and TRBJ2-5, with D unresolved. CDR3 length: 14 residues. The V end lost 2 bases, the J end lost 4 bases, and 12 bases lay between the germline ends. Germline lookup yields CDR1 SGHRS and CDR2 YFSETQ. CDR3 in DNA: TGCGCCAGCAGCTTCGCTCTCTTCGGAGAGACCCAGTACTTC. It codes for CASSFALFGETQYF.

This chain joins TRBV5-8 and TRBJ2-5; TRBD1 aligns across 7 bases. The CDR3 has 15 amino acids. Germline-derived CDR1 and CDR2 are SGHTS and YDEGEE. The ends lost 4 bases at V and 2 bases at J; junction bases unmatched: 8. The DNA of the CDR3 is TGTGCCAGCAGCACCGGGACAGCCAAGCAAGAGACCCAGTACTTC. Residues: CASSTGTAKQETQYF.